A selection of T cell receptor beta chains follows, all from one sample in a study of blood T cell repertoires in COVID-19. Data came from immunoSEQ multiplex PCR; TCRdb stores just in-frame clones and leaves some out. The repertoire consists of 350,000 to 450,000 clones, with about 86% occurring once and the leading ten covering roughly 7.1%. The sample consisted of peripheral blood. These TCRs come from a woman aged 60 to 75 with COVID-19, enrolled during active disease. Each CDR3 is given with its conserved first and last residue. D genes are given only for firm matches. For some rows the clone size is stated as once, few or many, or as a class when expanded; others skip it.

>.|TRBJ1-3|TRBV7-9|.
TGTGCCAGCAGCGGGAGTAACTCTGGAAACACCATATATTTT
CASSGSNSGNTIYF
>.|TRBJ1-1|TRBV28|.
TGTGCCAGCAGTTTATGGGGAGGGGGAGCTGGAAACACTGAAGCTTTCTTT
CASSLWGGGAGNTEAFF
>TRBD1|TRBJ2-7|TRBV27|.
TGTGCCAGCAGTTTGGACAGGGGTCTGAACGAGCAGTACTTC
CASSLDRGLNEQYF
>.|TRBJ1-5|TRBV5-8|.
TGTGCCAGCAGCTTGGGCGGGGTGAGGGATCAGCCCCAGCATTTT
CASSLGGVRDQPQHF
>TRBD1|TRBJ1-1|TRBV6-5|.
TGTGCCAGCAGTCCCGGGACAGCCCCGAACACTGAAGCTTTCTTT
CASSPGTAPNTEAFF
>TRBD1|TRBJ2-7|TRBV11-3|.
TGTGCCAGCAGCTATTGGACAGGGGGTAGCGAGCAGTACTTC
CASSYWTGGSEQYF
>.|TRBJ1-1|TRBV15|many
TGTGCCACCAGCAGAGATTCGGAGGGCACGGGCACTGAAGCTTTCTTT
CATSRDSEGTGTEAFF
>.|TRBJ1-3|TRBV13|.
TGTGCCAGCAGCTTAGGGAGAGGAAACACCATATATTTT
CASSLGRGNTIYF
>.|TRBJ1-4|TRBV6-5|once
TGTGCCAGCAGTAGACAGTCAACTAATGAAAAACTGTTTTTT
CASSRQSTNEKLFF
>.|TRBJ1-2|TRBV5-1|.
TGCGCCAGCAGCGGTGAGGAGTATCCGGATGGCTACACCTTC
CASSGEEYPDGYTF
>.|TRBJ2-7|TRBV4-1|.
TGCGCCAGCAGCCAAGCCGCTCTCCTAGACGAGCAGTACTTC
CASSQAALLDEQYF
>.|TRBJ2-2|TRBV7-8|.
TGTGCCAGCAGCTTAGGCACAAACACCGGGGAGCTGTTTTTT
CASSLGTNTGELFF
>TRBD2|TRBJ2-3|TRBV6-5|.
TGTGCCAGCAGTTACTCAGCGGGGGGGCATGGAGATACGCAGTATTTT
CASSYSAGGHGDTQYF
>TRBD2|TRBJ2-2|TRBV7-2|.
TGTGCCAGCAGCTTAGAAACTAGCGGGGCTACCGGGGAGCTGTTTTTT
CASSLETSGATGELFF
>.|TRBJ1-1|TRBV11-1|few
TGTGCCAGCAGCTTAAGCCCCGGCACTGAAGCTTTCTTT
CASSLSPGTEAFF
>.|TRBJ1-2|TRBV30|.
TGTGCCTCCCAACAGGGTTATGGCTACACCTTC
CASQQGYGYTF
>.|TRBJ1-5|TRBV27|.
TGTGCCAGCAGTTTATTGGGCCAGCCCAATCAGCCCCAGCATTTT
CASSLLGQPNQPQHF
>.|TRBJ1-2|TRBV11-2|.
TGTGCCAGCAGCCCCCAGAGGGACTTTAGAGGCTACACCTTC
CASSPQRDFRGYTF
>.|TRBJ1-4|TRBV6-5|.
TGTGCCAGCAGCCACAGGTTCTCGGATGAAAAACTGTTTTTT
CASSHRFSDEKLFF
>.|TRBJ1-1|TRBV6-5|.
TGTGCCAGCAGTTATCGCGCCACAGGGATTCGCACTGAAGCTTTCTTT
CASSYRATGIRTEAFF
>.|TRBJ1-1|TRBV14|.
TGTGCCAGCAGCCGAGGGTGGGACACTGAAGCTTTCTTT
CASSRGWDTEAFF
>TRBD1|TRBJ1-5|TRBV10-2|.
TGCGCCAGCAGTGAGGACAGGGTTGAACAGCCCCAGCATTTT
CASSEDRVEQPQHF
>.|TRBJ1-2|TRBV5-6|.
TGTGCCAGCAGCGAGGGAGGATATGGCTACACCTTC
CASSEGGYGYTF
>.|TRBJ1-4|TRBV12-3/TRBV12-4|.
TGTGCCAGCACGGGGGGTTTTAATGAAAAACTGTTTTTT
CASTGGFNEKLFF
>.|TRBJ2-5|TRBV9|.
TGTGCCAGCAGCCTCGGACAATCCGATCTTGGAGAGACCCAGTACTTC
CASSLGQSDLGETQYF
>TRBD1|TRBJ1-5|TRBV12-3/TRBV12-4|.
TGTGCCAGCACCGACGACAGGGAACAGCCCCAGCATTTT
CASTDDREQPQHF
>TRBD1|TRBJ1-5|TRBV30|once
TGTGCCTGGAGTCCGGTGGGGGGACAGGGTTCCAATCAGCCCCAGCATTTT
CAWSPVGGQGSNQPQHF
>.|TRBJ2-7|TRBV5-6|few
TGTGCCAGCAGACCCCGAGGGCACTTTGACTACGAGCAGTACTTC
CASRPRGHFDYEQYF
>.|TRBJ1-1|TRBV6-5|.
TGTGCCAGCAGTTACTCGGCAGGCATGAACACTGAAGCTTTCTTT
CASSYSAGMNTEAFF
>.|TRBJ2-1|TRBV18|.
TGTGCCAGCTCACGCCTAGACAGCTCCTACAATGAGCAGTTCTTC
CASSRLDSSYNEQFF
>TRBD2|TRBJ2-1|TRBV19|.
TGTGCCAGTAGTATGGGCGGGGGGTTCTACAATGAGCAGTTCTTC
CASSMGGGFYNEQFF
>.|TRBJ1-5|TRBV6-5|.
TGTGCCAGCAGCCCCGCCGGTTGGTTCAATCAGCCCCAGCATTTT
CASSPAGWFNQPQHF
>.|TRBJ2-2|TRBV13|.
TGTGCCAGCAGCTTAAGTCTTGGGCAGGGGTCTATCGGGGAGCTGTTTTTT
CASSLSLGQGSIGELFF